The 25 T cell receptor beta chains in this list originate from one sample, sequenced in a study of blood T cell dynamics during melanoma immunotherapy. Time point defined: pre-treatment baseline. Only in-frame clones appear in the TCRdb table, and some are missing; sequencing was by immunoSEQ multiplex PCR. The sample lists approximately 6,900 clones, around 82% occurring once. The input for sequencing was blood, taken from a patient treated with checkpoint blockade. These receptors all stem from a human donor with melanoma.

This clone showed up just once. The chain is built from TRBV9 and TRBJ1-2; TRBD1 might be the D (6 bases). The CDR3 spans 18 residues. The germline CDR1 and CDR2 sequences are SGDLS and YYNGEE. V lost 4 bases to trimming and J lost 8 bases, with 30 bases between them. The CDR3 DNA reads as TGTGCCAGCAGCCCCGGGTACGATCGACAGGTCGGTCCTCTAGGCTACACCTTC. It encodes CASSPGYDRQVGPLGYTF. Based on the CDR3 plus reference TRBV9 and TRBJ1-2, the full variable domain is DSGVTQTPKHLITATGQRVTLRCSPRSGDLSVYWYQQSLDQGLQFLIQYYNGEERAKGNILERFSAQQFPDLHSELNLSSLELGDSALYFCASSPGYDRQVGPLGYTFGSGTRLTVV.

This chain links TRBV18 with TRBJ2-7; D is perhaps TRBD1 (6 bases). The CDR3 spans 13 residues. Trimming left V 2 bases short and J 5 bases short, with 10 bases between. In germline, CDR1 is KGHSH, CDR2 LQKENI. The CDR3 DNA sequence: TGTGCCAGCTCACCATCAGGGGACAACGAGCAGTACTTC. Protein sequence: CASSPSGDNEQYF. The whole variable domain, remainder taken from reference TRBV18 and TRBJ2-7, is NAGVMQNPRHLVRRRGQEARLRCSPMKGHSHVYWYRQLPEEGLKFMVYLQKENIIDESGMPKERFSAEFPKEGPSILRIQQVVRGDSAAYFCASSPSGDNEQYFGPGTRLTVT.

CDR3 region: CASSRTDSGANVLTF. The DNA for the CDR3 is TGTGCCAGCAGTAGGACGGACTCTGGGGCCAACGTCCTGACTTTC. The rearrangement joins TRBV2 to TRBJ2-6; D unclear. Deletions cut 5 bases from V and 0 bases from J, with 8 bases between. CDR3 length equals 15 residues. CDR1 and CDR2 (germline): SNHLY, FYNNEI. The whole variable domain, remainder taken from reference TRBV2 and TRBJ2-6, is EPEVTQTPSHQVTQMGQEVILRCVPISNHLYFYWYRQILGQKVEFLVSFYNNEISEKSEIFDDQFSVERPDGSNFTLKIRSTKLEDSAMYFCASSRTDSGANVLTFGAGSRLTVL.

The chain employs TRBV28 and TRBJ1-5; unclear D gene. Germline lookup yields CDR1 MDHEN and CDR2 SYDVKM. The CDR3 sequence is 12 residues long. With 3 bases removed from V and 10 bases from J, the gap between germline ends came to 10 bases. The CDR3 DNA reads TGTGCCAGCAGTTTGGCCTCAAGCCCCCAGCATTTT. Translation gives CASSLASSPQHF.

This chain connects TRBV19 to TRBJ1-1; D remains unclear. V was shortened by 7 bases and J by 6 bases, with 18 bases between the two germline ends. CDR1 is LNHDA and CDR2 is SQIVND in the germline V gene (reference sequence). CDR3 length equals 14 residues. CDR3 nucleotides: TGTGCCAGTACCCAAGGGTCGGCGGGCCCTGAAGCTTTCTTT. Translated, it gives CASTQGSAGPEAFF.

The J gene is TRBJ2-7, the V gene TRBV28; D may correspond to TRBD1 or TRBD2 (5 bases each). V was pared by 8 bases and J by 5 bases, with 19 bases between. CDR3 length: 14 residues. Germline V gene lookup returns CDR1 MDHEN and CDR2 SYDVKM. The CDR3, as DNA: TGTGCCAGCCGGCCTCCTGTGGGGACCCACGAGCAGTACTTC. Protein product: CASRPPVGTHEQYF.

The gene calls are TRBV27 and TRBJ1-6; no definite D call. V dropped 5 bases and J dropped 2 bases, with 22 bases sitting between them. The germline V gene encodes CDR1 MNHEY and CDR2 SMNVEV (reference sequence). The CDR3 runs 19 residues. The CDR3 DNA reads TGTGCCAGCAGTCCGTTCAAAGAAGGGCGGGGAGCCTATAATTCACCCCTCCACTTT. It yields the protein CASSPFKEGRGAYNSPLHF.

The chain has TRBV6-4 and TRBJ2-1, with D unresolved. Between the trimmed V and J ends, which lost 0 bases and 0 bases, there was a span of 6 bases. Germline V gene sequence: CDR1 MRHNA, CDR2 SNTAGT. CDR3 size: 15 residues. Here the CDR3 DNA reads TGTGCCAGCAGTGACTCTCCTGACTCCTACAATGAGCAGTTCTTC. Its translation: CASSDSPDSYNEQFF.

This sequence joins TRBV10-2 and TRBJ2-7; no clear D. The CDR3 is 14 amino acids. The V and J ends lost 2 bases and 0 bases respectively, with 8 bases between them. Germline loops: CDR1 WSHSY, CDR2 SAAADI. The CDR3 nucleotides read TGCGCCAGCAGTGAGGCGGCGAGCTCCTACGAGCAGTACTTC. This encodes CASSEAASSYEQYF.

The sample holds a few counts of this clone. This sequence joins TRBV28 and TRBJ1-4, with 9 bases lining up with TRBD1. Unmatched junction bases numbered 12, after V lost 5 bases and J lost 5 bases. Germline assignment: CDR1 MDHEN and CDR2 SYDVKM. This CDR3 has 17 amino acids. CDR3 sequence reads: CASSPLTGGNVNEKLFF. DNA of the CDR3: TGTGCCAGCAGTCCTTTGACAGGGGGAAACGTGAATGAAAAACTGTTTTTT.

V is TRBV18 and J is TRBJ2-7; D unclear. CDR1 KGHSH and CDR2 LQKENI come from the germline V gene. V shed 6 bases and J shed 0 bases, with 12 bases lying between them. CDR3 length: 14 amino acids. DNA of the CDR3: TGTGCCAGCTCGTACGGACCCAGCTCCTACGAGCAGTACTTC. Amino acids: CASSYGPSSYEQYF.

V usage is TRBV4-2 and J usage is TRBJ2-5; 8 bases are shared with TRBD2. Germline V gene lookup returns CDR1 LGHNA and CDR2 YNFKEQ. With V trimmed by 0 bases and J by 2 bases, 2 bases remained unmatched. The CDR3 has 15 residues. The CDR3 bases are TGTGCCAGCAGCCAAGATCGGGAGGGTCAAGAGACCCAGTACTTC. Translating it yields CASSQDREGQETQYF.

The genes are TRBV7-6 and TRBJ2-7; possibly TRBD2 for D (6 bases). The germline CDR1 and CDR2 sequences are SGHVS and FNYEAQ. The CDR3 has 15 amino acids. Trimming cost V 5 bases and J 0 bases, with 14 bases left between them. Written as DNA, the CDR3 is TGTGCCAGCAGCACACTAGCCGGGGACTCCTACGAGCAGTACTTC. It specifies CASSTLAGDSYEQYF.

The rearrangement uses TRBV14 and TRBJ1-6; 7 bases match TRBD1. The CDR3 loop spans 14 amino acids. Trimming at V came to 0 bases and at J to 8 bases, leaving 1 base not matched to a gene. Germline V gene sequence: CDR1 SGHDN, CDR2 FVKESK. CDR3 sequence reads: CASSQDRGYSPLHF. The CDR3 coding sequence is TGTGCCAGCAGCCAAGACAGGGGGTATTCACCCCTCCACTTT.

This clone turned up a few times. V is TRBV2 and J is TRBJ2-7; possibly TRBD1 or TRBD2 for D (5 bases each). Germline V gene lookup returns CDR1 SNHLY and CDR2 FYNNEI. Trimming pared 4 bases from V and 2 bases from J, leaving 12 bases between. This CDR3 comprises 14 residues. The CDR3 bases are TGTGCCAGCAGTGTTGGGGGAGATCCCTACGAGCAGTACTTC. Residues: CASSVGGDPYEQYF.

As concerns this clone: Compared with germline, one end of the junction differs, possibly owing to a read error. CDR3 loop: CAISESASGPSDEQYF. CDR3 DNA: TGTGCCATCAGTGAGTCGGCTAGCGGACCCTCCGACGAGCAGTACTTC. The rearrangement uses TRBV10-3 and TRBJ2-7; 7 nucleotides agree with TRBD2. The CDR3 is 16 amino acids. Germline CDR1 and CDR2: ENHRY and SYGVKD.

In DNA, the CDR3 is TGTGCCAGCAGCCCAGGGGAGACCCAGTACTTC. This gives the protein CASSPGETQYF. V gene TRBV11-2 combines with J gene TRBJ2-5; D might be TRBD1 (5 bases). Looked up from germline, CDR1 is SGHAT and CDR2 is FQNNGV. This CDR3 comprises 11 residues. Trimming removed 5 bases from V and 5 bases from J, with 6 bases in between.

This clone was found once. In nucleotides, the CDR3 is TGTGCCAGCAGCCGCGCGGGAGGTCGGTTAGACGAGCAGTACTTC. Encoded protein: CASSRAGGRLDEQYF. The V call is TRBV7-2, the J call TRBJ2-7, with 8 positions matching TRBD2. Germline V gives CDR1 SGHTA, CDR2 FQGNSA. After removal of 5 bases from V and 5 bases from J, the junction contained 11 bases not matched to a gene. CDR3 length: 15 residues.

The CDR3 DNA reads TGTGCCAGCAGCCCTTTCCAGGAGCGCACTGAAGCTTTCTTT. Translating gives CASSPFQERTEAFF. The V call is TRBV7-9, the J call TRBJ1-1; D is ambiguous. CDR1 SEHNR and CDR2 FQNEAQ come from the germline V gene (reference sequence). The V gene lost 5 bases and the J gene lost 4 bases, with 14 bases spanning the gap. The CDR3 is 14 residues long.

This chain links TRBV5-8 with TRBJ2-7; 11 bases are shared with TRBD2. The CDR3 contains 16 residues. Germline V CDR1 and CDR2: SGHTS, YDEGEE. Trimming cost V 4 bases and J 5 bases; bases outside gene matches: 11. CDR3: CASSPLTSGRRNEQYF. DNA for the CDR3: TGTGCCAGCAGCCCCTTAACTAGCGGGAGAAGGAACGAGCAGTACTTC.

The genes are TRBV4-3 and TRBJ1-4; tentatively, D is TRBD1 (5 bases). Trimming left V 0 bases short and J 7 bases short, with 12 bases between. CDR1 and CDR2 from the germline V gene are LGHNA and YSLEER. The CDR3 runs to 15 residues. CDR3 nucleotide sequence: TGCGCCAGCAGCCAAGATCCAGGGTCCGCTGAAAAACTGTTTTTT. Its translation is CASSQDPGSAEKLFF.

This clone was seen a single time. This chain uses TRBV9 with TRBJ1-2; possible D gene TRBD1, 6 bases. The CDR3 spans 12 residues. The germline V gene has CDR1 SGDLS and CDR2 YYNGEE. V was pared by 5 bases and J by 4 bases, with 9 bases between. The CDR3 nucleotides are TGTGCCAGCAGACGGGACATCTATGGCTACACCTTC. This gives the protein CASRRDIYGYTF.

About this clone: This specimen includes other DNA sequences encoding the same CDR3. This rearrangement joins TRBV19 to TRBJ1-4, with D unclear. V was trimmed by 4 bases and J by 7 bases, leaving 13 bases between them. The CDR3 runs to 14 residues. In germline, CDR1 is LNHDA, CDR2 SQIVND (reference sequence). Here the CDR3 reads CASSNGREGEKLFF. In nucleotides, the CDR3 is TGTGCCAGTAGTAACGGAAGAGAAGGTGAAAAACTGTTTTTT.

CDR3 protein: CASSPRDRWDYEQYF. CDR3 DNA: TGTGCCAGTAGTCCACGGGACCGTTGGGACTACGAGCAGTACTTC. J is TRBJ2-7 and V is TRBV19, with D possibly being TRBD1 or TRBD2 (5 bases each). This CDR3 has 15 residues. Germline V CDR1 and CDR2: LNHDA, SQIVND (reference sequence). V was shortened by 5 bases and J by 3 bases, with 17 bases between the two germline ends.

This chain links TRBV19 with TRBJ2-1; 8 nucleotides agree with TRBD2. Per germline, CDR1 LNHDA and CDR2 SQIVND (reference sequence). V shed 5 bases and J 10 bases; nucleotides not matched to a gene: 10. This CDR3 has 14 amino acids. In DNA, the CDR3 is TGTGCCAGTAGTCCTGCGGGAGGTTCTGGAGAGCAGTTCTTC. Translating gives CASSPAGGSGEQFF.